This T cell receptor beta chain stems from a study of T cell repertoires in cytomegalovirus infection. Study in general: CMV infection together with matching HLA type was indicated by public TCR beta signatures.

This CDR3 has 14 amino acids. CDR1 and CDR2 (germline): SGHTA, FQGNSA. V lost 5 bases to trimming and J lost 6 bases; unmatched junction nucleotides: 9. TCRdb called the reads again in MiXCR, with one record for every CDR3 protein. The data contain some 590,000 distinct CDR3 sequences, under 45% of them singletons. This clonotype has more than one count but fewer than ten. Its specificity is unknown. The specimen was cultured PBMCs, collected from culture after CMV antigen stimulation. The receptor was isolated from a human donor in good health (CMV status not recorded). Some clones in this sample may be carry-over from other donors' samples. The V call is TRBV7-2, the J call TRBJ1-2, with 7 bases aligning to TRBD1. CDR3 region: CASSTPDRNHGYTF. As DNA, the CDR3 is TGTGCCAGCAGCACCCCGGACAGGAACCATGGCTACACCTTC.